What follows is one T cell receptor beta chain and its context. The antigen this receptor binds is unknown. No base qualities exist here, and no much larger clone lies one base off it. In total, around 600 healthy bone marrow donors made up the cohort. Cohort members were all nominally healthy when sampled, although unrecorded immune exposures were likely present. The donor tested CMV seropositive and was one of the 289 seropositive cohort members. Every donor gave a peripheral blood sample, and the peripheral blood mononuclear cells from that sample were used for TCR beta sequencing. Genomic DNA was extracted from the blood cell samples with the Qiagen DNeasy Blood Extraction Kit. These data originate in a study of cytomegalovirus exposure and HLA in healthy donors (dated by TCRdb to about 2017). Study-wide context: An earlier analysis of approximately 640 of the donors reported more than 250 Gb of sequence data and 120 million or so unique TCR beta sequences from about 200 million T cells. Both class I and class II loci were covered by HLA typing, at four-digit resolution. An earlier analysis of about 620 of the donors applied high-throughput TCR beta sequencing to assess whether each TCR beta V gene segment acted as functional or pseudogenic. Roughly 300 gigabases of sequencing data and tens of millions of unique TCR sequences were included in an early release covering about 620 HLA-typed donors. A separate validation cohort of roughly 120 different subjects was used in addition to the approximately 610-subject first cohort. In a later analysis, previously published TCR beta repertoires from 666 donors were re-analyzed and high-resolution HLA genotyping was added so that TCR occurrence patterns could be studied. A later genetic analysis used genome-wide SNP genotypes for about 60% of the roughly 670 donors, treating that subset as a discovery cohort. The number of donors typed differed by locus, with about 629-640 for A, B, C, DRB1 and DQB1, around 500 for DQA1, under 610 for DPA1, and approximately 470 for DPB1. Every repertoire in the discovery cohort had been generated on one and the same sequencing platform. The T cell repertoires of 670 or so subjects were profiled by immunosequencing and related to cytomegalovirus serostatus. Donor age, sex, ethnicity and CMV serostatus were compiled alongside the repertoire data. Across around 400 genotyped donors of the cohort, an average of approximately 240,000 unique TCR beta nucleotide sequences per donor were sequenced, and roughly 18% of those sequences were non-productive. Of the 300 to 500 genotyped donors, 75% to 85% were placed in the genetic ancestry cluster associated with self-reported Caucasian donors. Rather than drawing on any new phenotypic data, the later analysis identified candidate immune exposures from TCR beta sequences and the way those sequences occurred across donors. Four to six DR-DQ haplotypes were handled as single units for association and clustering, since linkage in the cohort was strong. The aim of the study was to test whether cataloging public T cell receptors could identify signatures of past pathogen exposure. To predict cytomegalovirus infection status, the study brought together high-throughput TCR immunosequencing, statistical association of individual TCRs with disease status, and machine learning.

The protocol used for the library was the immunoSEQ multiplex PCR assay. For the multiplex PCR, a mixture combining 60 forward primers for TCR Vbeta segments and 13 reverse primers for TCR Jbeta segments was used. Amplification of the CDR3 region of rearranged TCR beta genes was performed with a multiplex PCR assay on genomic DNA. Amplified TCR beta libraries were sequenced as 87-base-pair reads on the Illumina HiSeq System. The published analysis was carried out like this. A later analysis counted about 80 million unique TCR beta chains across the 700 or so repertoires, and 9.5 million to 11 million of these chains were shared by at least two donors. Raw reads were error-corrected and collapsed into unique sequences with a nearest-neighbor algorithm that merged closely related sequences to remove PCR and sequencing errors. Alignment of CDR3 sequences to IMGT reference sequences was used to assign V, D and J gene segments. For a sequence to be retained, at least a six-nucleotide match to both a V gene segment and a J gene segment was required. A rearrangement counted as productive if the CDR3 had no stop codons and remained in frame with V and J, and every other rearrangement counted as non-productive. Following IMGT convention, CDR3 was defined as the stretch from the second conserved V-encoded cysteine to the conserved J-encoded phenylalanine. Sequences without an unambiguous match to a single V gene segment were excluded from the earlier analysis of approximately 600 of the donors. An earlier analysis of just under 600 of the donors called V segments functional above 56.7% productive rearrangements and segregating when the between-donor standard deviation exceeded 5%. A statistical classification framework was developed to diagnose cytomegalovirus status using the catalog of TCR beta chain sequences. In a later analysis, V and J genes were assigned by comparing TCR nucleotide sequences against IMGT/GENE-DB human TR gene sequences. Using the TCRdist pipeline, a later analysis assigned CDR3 sequences along with most-parsimonious VDJ recombination scenarios. In a later analysis, each TCR beta chain was defined by its CDR3 amino acid sequence together with its V-gene family, and reads without a unique V-gene family were excluded. To address suspected cross-contamination and a sequencing artifact, a later analysis removed a few hundred highly shared, low-generation-probability nucleotide sequences. A later analysis calculated a clonal expansion index for each public chain from normalized within-repertoire ranks of inferred template counts. In a later analysis, generation probabilities were computed using a VDJ recombination model fitted to out-of-frame rearrangements, and the results were checked against IGoR. A later analysis scored TCR-TCR, TCR-HLA and TCR-CMV co-occurrence with hypergeometric tests, applying a repertoire-size bias correction to TCR pairs. In a later analysis, false discovery rates were estimated by permuting HLA or CMV assignments 20 times. In a later analysis, co-occurring TCRs were grouped with DBSCAN, and TCRdist sequence similarity was added when clustering was performed within HLA-allele-positive subsets. Co-occurrence clustering excluded repertoires with fewer than 30,000 or more than 120,000 public chains, plus five with anomalous nucleotide sharing. Here the immuneACCESS table is served through TCRdb, limited to in-frame sequences with V and J called. Missing clones are a known gap in these copies; in checked studies unresolved V genes cover under half, and the rest lacks a known reason. The V and J calls and clone size were taken over from that table, and D and trimming were inferred from the DNA. Counted in this sample were around 76,000 clones; about 81% of them appeared once. The ten largest clones take up 7.5% to 10% of the sample.

Study-wide findings and limitations: The 87-base-pair reads could not distinguish some IMGT-functional V segments, including TRBV6-2 and TRBV6-3, so those segments were excluded. A further reported finding was that TCR beta sequences accurately predicted the HLA-A and HLA-B alleles for most subjects in the first cohort. A later analysis found that TCR association rates varied across HLA loci, with DRB1 alleles showing the most associated TCRs and HLA-C alleles the fewest. According to a later analysis, most CMV-associated TCR beta chains appeared to be HLA-restricted, and the HLA associations seemed to be driven largely by CMV exposure. A total of around 150 TCR beta chains were listed by the study as associated with cytomegalovirus. At a false discovery rate of 0.05, a later analysis linked fewer than 20,000 TCR beta sequences to specific HLA alleles. In both the original and validation cohorts, the classifier was reported to diagnose cytomegalovirus status with high specificity and sensitivity. A cluster of highly shared sequence variants was judged likely to represent a technical artifact of the sequencing pipeline. The only immune exposure information available for the cohort was CMV serostatus. The earlier analysis of 587 of the donors excluded some 16 rarely observed V segments, including chromosome 9 orphons, because counts were too low. While some public TCRs were present in many individuals, most TCR sequences turned up only very rarely across donors. An association between a missense DCLRE1C variant and V-gene and J-gene trimming of TCR beta chains was found in a later genetic analysis and replicated in an independent cohort. HLA typing was unavailable for some donors at each locus, so association tests used only the typed subset. Roughly uniform sequencing depth across donors was assumed in presence/absence analyses, although this assumption may not hold. Correlated functional status among segregating V segments might be attributable to linkage disequilibrium, but an unknown experimental factor could not be ruled out. When HLA alleles, especially DR and DQ, strongly co-occurred, TCR associations were difficult to assign to individual alleles. Compared with equally common non-associated chains, HLA-associated TCR beta chains in a later analysis were more clonally expanded and had lower generation probabilities. In vitro tests confirmed that a few of the cytomegalovirus-associated TCR beta chains recognize cytomegalovirus antigens. The cohort was sequenced for TCR beta chains only, and without alpha or paired-chain data the features that could be detected were limited. In a later analysis, several top co-occurrence clusters were reported to appear linked to parvovirus B19, influenza, CMV and Epstein-Barr virus. In an earlier analysis of fewer than 700 of the donors, most TCR beta V segments appeared in productive rearrangements about 87% or about 30% of the time, broadly matching IMGT annotations. A later genetic analysis reported fewer N-insertions in productive TCRs among donors in an Asian-associated ancestry cluster than the roughly 670-donor mean. The authors suggested that the approach could potentially be extended to other disease states and immunological phenotypes.

The germline V gene encodes CDR1 SGHAT and CDR2 FQDESV (reference sequence). Trimming at the junction amounts to 1 base on V and 0 bases on J, and the germline ends lie 6 bases apart. Taken from cysteine to phenylalanine, the CDR3 has 14 residues. This entry keeps only the CDR3 DNA: 42 bases, framed from base 1. The sequenced sample consisted of PBMCs. The TCR comes from a woman in her forties in good health and CMV-seropositive. Rearrangement joined TRBV11-1 to TRBJ1-1; the D gene lacks a confident call. The sequence in DNA is TGTGCCAGCAGCTTAGGCGTATTGAACACTGAAGCTTTCTTT. Its amino acids are CASSLGVLNTEAFF.